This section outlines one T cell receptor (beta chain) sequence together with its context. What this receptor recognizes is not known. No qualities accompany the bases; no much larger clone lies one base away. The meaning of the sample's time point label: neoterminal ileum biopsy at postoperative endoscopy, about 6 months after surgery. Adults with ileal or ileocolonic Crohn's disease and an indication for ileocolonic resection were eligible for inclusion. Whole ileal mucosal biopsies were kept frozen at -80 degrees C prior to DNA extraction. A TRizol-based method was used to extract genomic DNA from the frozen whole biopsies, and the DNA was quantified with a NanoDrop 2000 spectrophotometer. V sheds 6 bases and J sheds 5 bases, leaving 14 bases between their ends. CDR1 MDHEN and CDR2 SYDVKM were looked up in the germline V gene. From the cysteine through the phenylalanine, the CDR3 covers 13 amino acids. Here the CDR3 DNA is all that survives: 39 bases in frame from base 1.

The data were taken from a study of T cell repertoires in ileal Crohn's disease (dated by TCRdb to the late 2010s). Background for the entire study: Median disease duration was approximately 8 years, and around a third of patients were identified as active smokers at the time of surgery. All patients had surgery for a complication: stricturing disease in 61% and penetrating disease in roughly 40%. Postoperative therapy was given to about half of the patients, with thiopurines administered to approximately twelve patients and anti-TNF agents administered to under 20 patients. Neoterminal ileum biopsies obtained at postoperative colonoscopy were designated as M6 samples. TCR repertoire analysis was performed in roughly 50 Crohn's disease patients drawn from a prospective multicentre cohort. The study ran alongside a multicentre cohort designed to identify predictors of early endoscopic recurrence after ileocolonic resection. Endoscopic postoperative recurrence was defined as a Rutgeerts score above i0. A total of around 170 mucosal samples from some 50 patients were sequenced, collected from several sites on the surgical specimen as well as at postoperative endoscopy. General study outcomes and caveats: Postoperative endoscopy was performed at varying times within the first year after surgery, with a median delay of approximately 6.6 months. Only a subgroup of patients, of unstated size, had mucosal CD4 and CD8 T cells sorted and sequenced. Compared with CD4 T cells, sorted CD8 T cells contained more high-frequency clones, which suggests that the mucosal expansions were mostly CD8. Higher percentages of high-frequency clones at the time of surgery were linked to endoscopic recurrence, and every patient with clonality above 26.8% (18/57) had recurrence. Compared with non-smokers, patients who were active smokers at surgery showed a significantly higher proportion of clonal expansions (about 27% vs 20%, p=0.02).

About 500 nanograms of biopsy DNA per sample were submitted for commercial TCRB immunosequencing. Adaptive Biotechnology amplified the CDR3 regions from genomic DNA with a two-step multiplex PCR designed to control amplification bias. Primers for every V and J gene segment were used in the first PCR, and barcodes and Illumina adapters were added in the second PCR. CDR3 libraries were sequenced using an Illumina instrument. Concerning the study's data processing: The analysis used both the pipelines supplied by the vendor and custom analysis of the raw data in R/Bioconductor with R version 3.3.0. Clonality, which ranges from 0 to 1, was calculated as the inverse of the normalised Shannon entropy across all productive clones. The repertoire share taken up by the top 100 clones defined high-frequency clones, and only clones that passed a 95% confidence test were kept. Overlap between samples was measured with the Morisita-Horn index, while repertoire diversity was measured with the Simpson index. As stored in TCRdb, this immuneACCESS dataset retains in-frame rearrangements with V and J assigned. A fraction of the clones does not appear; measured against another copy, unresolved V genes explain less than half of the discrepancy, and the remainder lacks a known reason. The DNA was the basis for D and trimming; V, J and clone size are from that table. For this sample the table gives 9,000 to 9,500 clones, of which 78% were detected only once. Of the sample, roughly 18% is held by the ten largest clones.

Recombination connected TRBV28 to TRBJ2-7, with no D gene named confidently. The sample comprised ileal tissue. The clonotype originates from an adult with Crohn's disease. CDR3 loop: CASSTRLLDEQYF. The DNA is TGTGCCAGCAGCACCAGGTTACTCGACGAGCAGTACTTC.